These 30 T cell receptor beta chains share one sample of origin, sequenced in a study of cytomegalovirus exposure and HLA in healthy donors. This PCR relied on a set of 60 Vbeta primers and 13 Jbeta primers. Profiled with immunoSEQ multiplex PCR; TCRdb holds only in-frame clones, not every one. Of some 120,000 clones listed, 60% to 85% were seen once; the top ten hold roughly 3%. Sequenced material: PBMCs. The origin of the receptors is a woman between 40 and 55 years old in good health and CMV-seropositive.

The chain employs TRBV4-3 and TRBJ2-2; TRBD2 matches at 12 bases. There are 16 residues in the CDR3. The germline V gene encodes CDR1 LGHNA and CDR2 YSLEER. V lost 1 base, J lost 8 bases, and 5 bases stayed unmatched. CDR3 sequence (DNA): TGCGCCAGCAGCCAAGGTGGCGGACTAGCGGGAGGGGAGCTGTTTTTT. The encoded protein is CASSQGGGLAGGELFF.

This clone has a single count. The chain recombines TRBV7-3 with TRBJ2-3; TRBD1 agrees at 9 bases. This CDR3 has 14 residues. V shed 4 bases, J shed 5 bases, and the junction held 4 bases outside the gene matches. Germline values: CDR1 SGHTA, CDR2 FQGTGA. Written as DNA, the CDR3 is TGTGCCAGCAGCTCGGGACAGGGAGAAGATACGCAGTATTTT. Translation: CASSSGQGEDTQYF.

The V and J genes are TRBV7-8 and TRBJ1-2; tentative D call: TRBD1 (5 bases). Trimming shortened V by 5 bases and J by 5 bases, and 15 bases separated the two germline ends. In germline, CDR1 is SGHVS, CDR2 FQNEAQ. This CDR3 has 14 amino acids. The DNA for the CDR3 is TGTGCCAGCAGCCTTCGGGTGGCAGGGTATGGCTACACCTTC. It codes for CASSLRVAGYGYTF.

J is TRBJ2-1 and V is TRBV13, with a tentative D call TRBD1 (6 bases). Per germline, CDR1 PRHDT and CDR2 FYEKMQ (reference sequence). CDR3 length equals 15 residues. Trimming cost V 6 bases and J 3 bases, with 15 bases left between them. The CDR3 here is CASRTGGYLYNEQFF. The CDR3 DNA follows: TGTGCCAGCAGGACAGGTGGGTATCTCTACAATGAGCAGTTCTTC.

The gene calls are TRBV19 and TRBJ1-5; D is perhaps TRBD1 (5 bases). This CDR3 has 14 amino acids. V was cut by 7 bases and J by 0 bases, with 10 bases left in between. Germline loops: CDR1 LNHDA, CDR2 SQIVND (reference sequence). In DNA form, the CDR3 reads TGTGCCAGTAAGGGGAAGAATAGCAATCAGCCCCAGCATTTT. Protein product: CASKGKNSNQPQHF.

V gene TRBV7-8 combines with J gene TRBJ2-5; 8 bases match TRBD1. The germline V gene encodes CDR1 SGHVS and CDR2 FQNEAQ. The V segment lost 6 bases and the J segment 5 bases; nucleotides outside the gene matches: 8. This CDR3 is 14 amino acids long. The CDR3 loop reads CASRLDRAAETQYF. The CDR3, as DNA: TGTGCCAGCAGACTGGACAGGGCGGCCGAGACCCAGTACTTC.

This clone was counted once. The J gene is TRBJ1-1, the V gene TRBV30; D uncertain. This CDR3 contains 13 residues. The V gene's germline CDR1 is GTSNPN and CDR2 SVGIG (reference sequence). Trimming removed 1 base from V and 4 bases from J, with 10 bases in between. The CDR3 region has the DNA TGTGCCTGGAGTGATGCGGTGGGCACTGAAGCTTTCTTT. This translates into CAWSDAVGTEAFF.

The CDR3 here is CASMKEGGSYEQYF. For the CDR3, the DNA is TGTGCCAGCATGAAGGAGGGTGGGTCCTACGAGCAGTACTTC. This chain links TRBV2 with TRBJ2-7; D possibly corresponds to TRBD2 (6 bases). This CDR3 contains 14 residues. V was trimmed by 7 bases and J by 1 base, leaving 14 bases between them. CDR1 and CDR2 (germline): SNHLY, FYNNEI.

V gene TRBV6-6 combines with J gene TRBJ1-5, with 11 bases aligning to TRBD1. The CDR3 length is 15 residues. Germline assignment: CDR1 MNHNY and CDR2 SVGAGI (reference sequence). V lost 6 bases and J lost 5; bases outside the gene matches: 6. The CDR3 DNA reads TGTGCCAGCAGATTCAGGACAGGGGGCGATCAGCCCCAGCATTTT. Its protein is CASRFRTGGDQPQHF.

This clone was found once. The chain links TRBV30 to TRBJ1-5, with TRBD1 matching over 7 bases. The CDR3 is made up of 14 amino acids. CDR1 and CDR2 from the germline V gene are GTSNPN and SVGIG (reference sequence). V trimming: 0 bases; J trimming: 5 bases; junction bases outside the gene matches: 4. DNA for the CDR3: TGTGCCTGGAGTGTAGGACAGGAGCATCAGCCCCAGCATTTT. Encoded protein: CAWSVGQEHQPQHF.

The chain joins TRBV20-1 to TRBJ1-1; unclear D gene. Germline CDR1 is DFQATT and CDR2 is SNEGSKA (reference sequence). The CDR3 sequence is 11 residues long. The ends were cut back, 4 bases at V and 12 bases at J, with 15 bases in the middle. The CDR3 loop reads CSATSNSFPFF. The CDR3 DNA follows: TGCAGTGCTACCTCGAACAGTTTCCCTTTCTTT.

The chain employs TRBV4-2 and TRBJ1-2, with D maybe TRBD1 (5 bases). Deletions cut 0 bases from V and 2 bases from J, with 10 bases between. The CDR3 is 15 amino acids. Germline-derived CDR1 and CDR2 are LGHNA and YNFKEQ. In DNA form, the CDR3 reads TGTGCCAGCAGCCAAGAGTTCGGGGGAAACTATGGCTACACCTTC. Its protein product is CASSQEFGGNYGYTF.

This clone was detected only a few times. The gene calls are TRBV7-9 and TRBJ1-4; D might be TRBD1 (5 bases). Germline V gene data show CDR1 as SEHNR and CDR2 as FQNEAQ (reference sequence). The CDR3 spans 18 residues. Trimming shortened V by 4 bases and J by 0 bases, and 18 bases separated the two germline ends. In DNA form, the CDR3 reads TGTGCCAGCAGCTCTATTATTGGGGGGGTTGCAACTAATGAAAAACTGTTTTTT. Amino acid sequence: CASSSIIGGVATNEKLFF.

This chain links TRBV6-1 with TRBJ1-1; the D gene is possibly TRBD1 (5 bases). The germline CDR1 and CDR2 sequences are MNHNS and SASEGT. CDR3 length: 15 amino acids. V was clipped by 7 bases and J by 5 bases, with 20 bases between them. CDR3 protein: CASTRGIVEGTEAFF. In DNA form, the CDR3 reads TGTGCCAGCACGAGAGGGATAGTGGAGGGGACTGAAGCTTTCTTT.

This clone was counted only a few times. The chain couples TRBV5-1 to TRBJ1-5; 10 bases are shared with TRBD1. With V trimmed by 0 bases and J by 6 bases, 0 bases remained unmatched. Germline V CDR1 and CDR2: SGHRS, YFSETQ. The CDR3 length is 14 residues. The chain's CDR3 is CASSLGDRGQPQHF. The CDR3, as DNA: TGCGCCAGCAGCTTGGGGGACAGGGGTCAGCCCCAGCATTTT.

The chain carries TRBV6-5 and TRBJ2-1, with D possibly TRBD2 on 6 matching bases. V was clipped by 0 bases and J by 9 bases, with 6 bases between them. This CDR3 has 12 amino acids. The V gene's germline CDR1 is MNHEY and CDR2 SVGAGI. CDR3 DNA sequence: TGTGCCAGCAGTTACTCGGGGGGTGAGCAGTTCTTC. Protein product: CASSYSGGEQFF.

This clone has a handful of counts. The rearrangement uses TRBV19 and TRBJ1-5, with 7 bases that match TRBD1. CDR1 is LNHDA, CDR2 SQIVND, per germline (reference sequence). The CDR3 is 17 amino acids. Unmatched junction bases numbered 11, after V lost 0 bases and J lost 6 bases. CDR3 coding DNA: TGTGCCAGTAGTATAGATCTTGCGACAGGGATGTTTCAGCCCCAGCATTTT. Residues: CASSIDLATGMFQPQHF.

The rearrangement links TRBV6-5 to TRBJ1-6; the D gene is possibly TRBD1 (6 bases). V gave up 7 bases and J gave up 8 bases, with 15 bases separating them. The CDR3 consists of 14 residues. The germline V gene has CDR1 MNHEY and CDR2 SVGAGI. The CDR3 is CASNGARGDSPLHF. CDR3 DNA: TGTGCCAGCAACGGGGCCAGGGGCGATTCACCCCTCCACTTT.

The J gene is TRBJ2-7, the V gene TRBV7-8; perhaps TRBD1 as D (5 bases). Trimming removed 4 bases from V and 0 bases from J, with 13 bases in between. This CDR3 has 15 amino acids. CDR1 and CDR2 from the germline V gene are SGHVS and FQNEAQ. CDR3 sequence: CASSSRSRASYEQYF. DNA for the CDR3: TGTGCCAGCAGCTCCAGGTCCAGGGCCTCCTACGAGCAGTACTTC.

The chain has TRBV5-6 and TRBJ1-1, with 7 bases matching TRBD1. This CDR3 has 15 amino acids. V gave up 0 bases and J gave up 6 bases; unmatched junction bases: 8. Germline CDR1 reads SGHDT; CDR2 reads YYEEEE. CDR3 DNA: TGTGCCAGCAGCTTGGCGGCAGGGGGGTGGTCTGAAGCTTTCTTT. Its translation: CASSLAAGGWSEAFF.

The chain's CDR3 is CASRDLAGGLYEQYF. Written as DNA, the CDR3 is TGTGCCAGCAGAGATCTAGCGGGGGGGTTGTACGAGCAGTACTTC. This chain links TRBV6-5 with TRBJ2-7, with TRBD2 identical over 12 bases. CDR1 is MNHEY and CDR2 is SVGAGI in the germline V gene. The CDR3 contains 15 residues. The ends lost 6 bases at V and 4 bases at J; junction bases unmatched: 7.

As DNA, the CDR3 is TGTGCCATCACCCGAGGACTAGCGGGGGGTAGTGAGCAGTACTTC. This codes for CAITRGLAGGSEQYF. The chain employs TRBV10-3 and TRBJ2-7, with 14 bases identical to TRBD2. Germline lookup yields CDR1 ENHRY and CDR2 SYGVKD. V trimming: 7 bases; J trimming: 7 bases; junction bases outside the gene matches: 9. The CDR3 is 15 amino acids.

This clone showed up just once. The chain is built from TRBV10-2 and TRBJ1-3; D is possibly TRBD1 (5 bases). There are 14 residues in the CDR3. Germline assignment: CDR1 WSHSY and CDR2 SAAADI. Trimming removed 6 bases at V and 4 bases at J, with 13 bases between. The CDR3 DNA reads TGCGCCAGCAGCCCGACGGGGGAAGGAAACACCATATATTTT. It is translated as CASSPTGEGNTIYF.

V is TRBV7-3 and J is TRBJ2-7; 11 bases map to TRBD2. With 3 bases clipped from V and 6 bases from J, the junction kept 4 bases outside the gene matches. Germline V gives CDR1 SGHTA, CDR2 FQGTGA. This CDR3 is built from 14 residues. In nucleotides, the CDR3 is TGTGCCAGCAGCTTCGGGACTAGCGGCGCCGAGCAGTACTTC. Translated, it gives CASSFGTSGAEQYF.

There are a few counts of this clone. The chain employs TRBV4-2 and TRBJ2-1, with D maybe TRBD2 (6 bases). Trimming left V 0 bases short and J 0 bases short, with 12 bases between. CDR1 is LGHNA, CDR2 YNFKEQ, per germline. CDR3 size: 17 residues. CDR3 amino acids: CASSQDKGGISYNEQFF. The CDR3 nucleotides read TGTGCCAGCAGCCAAGACAAGGGCGGGATCTCCTACAATGAGCAGTTCTTC.

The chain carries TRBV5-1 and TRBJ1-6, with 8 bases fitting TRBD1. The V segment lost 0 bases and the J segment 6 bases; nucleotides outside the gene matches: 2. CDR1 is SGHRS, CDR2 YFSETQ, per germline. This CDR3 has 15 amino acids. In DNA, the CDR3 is TGCGCCAGCAGCTTGGGGCAGGGGGCTAATTCACCCCTCCACTTT. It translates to CASSLGQGANSPLHF.

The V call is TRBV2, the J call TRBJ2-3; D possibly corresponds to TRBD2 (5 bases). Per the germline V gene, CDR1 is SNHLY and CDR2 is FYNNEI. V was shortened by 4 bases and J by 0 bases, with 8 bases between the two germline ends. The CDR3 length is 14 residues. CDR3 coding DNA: TGTGCCAGCAGTGGAGGGTCTAGCACAGATACGCAGTATTTT. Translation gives CASSGGSSTDTQYF.

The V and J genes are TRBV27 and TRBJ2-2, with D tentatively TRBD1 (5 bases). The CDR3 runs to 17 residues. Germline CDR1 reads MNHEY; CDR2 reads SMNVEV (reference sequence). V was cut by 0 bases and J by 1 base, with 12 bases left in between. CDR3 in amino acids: CASSLSIDSLNTGELFF. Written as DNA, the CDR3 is TGTGCCAGCAGTTTATCTATCGACAGCTTGAACACCGGGGAGCTGTTTTTT.

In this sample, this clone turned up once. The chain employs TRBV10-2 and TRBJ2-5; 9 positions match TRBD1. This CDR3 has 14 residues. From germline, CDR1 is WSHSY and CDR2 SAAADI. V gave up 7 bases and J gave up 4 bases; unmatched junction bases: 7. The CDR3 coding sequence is TGCGCCAGCAAACGGGACAGGGAAGGAGAGACCCAGTACTTC. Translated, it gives CASKRDREGETQYF.

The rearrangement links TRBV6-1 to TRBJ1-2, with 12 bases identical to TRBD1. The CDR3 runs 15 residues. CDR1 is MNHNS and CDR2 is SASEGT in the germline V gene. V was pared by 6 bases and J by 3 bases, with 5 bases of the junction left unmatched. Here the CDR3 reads CASRVGQGADYGYTF. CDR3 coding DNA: TGTGCCAGCAGGGTGGGACAGGGGGCAGACTATGGCTACACCTTC.